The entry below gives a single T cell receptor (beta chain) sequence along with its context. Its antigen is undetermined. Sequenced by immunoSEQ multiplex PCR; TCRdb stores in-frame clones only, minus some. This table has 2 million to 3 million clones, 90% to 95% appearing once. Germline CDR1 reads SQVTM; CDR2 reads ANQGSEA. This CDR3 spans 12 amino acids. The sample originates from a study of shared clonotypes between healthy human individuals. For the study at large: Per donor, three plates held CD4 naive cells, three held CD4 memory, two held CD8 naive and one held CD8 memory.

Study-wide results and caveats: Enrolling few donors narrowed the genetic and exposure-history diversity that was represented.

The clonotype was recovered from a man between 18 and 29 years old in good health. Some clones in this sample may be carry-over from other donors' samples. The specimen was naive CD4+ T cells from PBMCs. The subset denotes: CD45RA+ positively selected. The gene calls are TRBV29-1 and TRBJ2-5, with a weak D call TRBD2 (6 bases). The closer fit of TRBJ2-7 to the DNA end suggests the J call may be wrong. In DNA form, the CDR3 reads TGCAGCGCCCGGGACTTCATCTACGAGCAGTACTTC. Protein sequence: CSARDFIYEQYF.